These T cell receptor beta chains were read from a single sample in a study of cytomegalovirus exposure and HLA in healthy donors. Assay: immunoSEQ multiplex PCR; the TCRdb copy retains only in-frame clones and omits some. The sample yields about 110,000 clones, over 70% seen once. The sequencing sample was made of PBMCs. These receptors were taken from a female donor in good health and CMV-seronegative. Each CDR3 is given with its conserved first and last residue. D genes are given only for firm matches. A row's size may be missing; if present it is once, few, many or a size class.

clone size: -; D gene: -; V gene: TRBV6-5; J gene: TRBJ2-7; CDR3 protein: CASRRTASYEQYF; CDR3 DNA: TGTGCCAGCAGGCGGACTGCCTCCTACGAGCAGTACTTC
clone size: -; D gene: TRBD1; V gene: TRBV29-1; J gene: TRBJ1-4; CDR3 protein: CSVETGTGDFEKLFF; CDR3 DNA: TGCAGCGTGGAGACCGGGACAGGGGACTTCGAAAAACTGTTTTTT
clone size: -; D gene: -; V gene: TRBV11-2; J gene: TRBJ2-5; CDR3 protein: CASSLDEGTQYF; CDR3 DNA: TGTGCCAGCAGCTTAGACGAGGGGACCCAGTACTTC
clone size: -; D gene: -; V gene: TRBV7-2; J gene: TRBJ2-1; CDR3 protein: CASSPGPRASAEQFF; CDR3 DNA: TGTGCCAGCAGCCCTGGTCCTAGGGCTAGCGCAGAGCAGTTCTTC
clone size: few; D gene: TRBD2; V gene: TRBV5-1; J gene: TRBJ2-1; CDR3 protein: CASSLVGGGTDEQFF; CDR3 DNA: TGCGCCAGCAGCTTGGTTGGGGGAGGGACGGATGAGCAGTTCTTC
clone size: few; D gene: -; V gene: TRBV5-6; J gene: TRBJ2-1; CDR3 protein: CASSLGGVDEQFF; CDR3 DNA: TGTGCCAGCAGCTTGGGGGGGGTGGATGAGCAGTTCTTC
clone size: few; D gene: -; V gene: TRBV7-9; J gene: TRBJ1-1; CDR3 protein: CASSLGTSEAFF; CDR3 DNA: TGTGCCAGCAGCTTGGGGACATCTGAAGCTTTCTTT
clone size: -; D gene: TRBD2; V gene: TRBV5-6; J gene: TRBJ2-1; CDR3 protein: CASSRTSGINEQFF; CDR3 DNA: TGTGCCAGCAGCCGGACTAGCGGAATCAATGAGCAGTTCTTC
clone size: -; D gene: -; V gene: TRBV6-5; J gene: TRBJ1-2; CDR3 protein: CASTQGGGYYGYTF; CDR3 DNA: TGTGCCAGCACCCAAGGGGGAGGGTACTATGGCTACACCTTC
clone size: -; D gene: -; V gene: TRBV15; J gene: TRBJ1-2; CDR3 protein: CATSRDARAGRSHYGYTF; CDR3 DNA: TGTGCCACCAGCAGAGATGCCAGGGCAGGACGAAGCCATTATGGCTACACCTTC
clone size: -; D gene: -; V gene: TRBV7-2; J gene: TRBJ2-7; CDR3 protein: CASSLSSYYEQYF; CDR3 DNA: TGTGCCAGCAGCTTATCCTCCTACTACGAGCAGTACTTC
clone size: -; D gene: -; V gene: TRBV29-1; J gene: TRBJ1-2; CDR3 protein: CSALYMGGGYGYTF; CDR3 DNA: TGCAGCGCACTCTATATGGGGGGTGGCTATGGCTACACCTTC
clone size: few; D gene: -; V gene: TRBV7-2; J gene: TRBJ1-5; CDR3 protein: CASSYQGYSNQPQHF; CDR3 DNA: TGTGCCAGCAGCTATCAGGGGTATAGCAATCAGCCCCAGCATTTT
clone size: -; D gene: -; V gene: TRBV5-1; J gene: TRBJ1-1; CDR3 protein: CASNRLGGKNTEAFF; CDR3 DNA: TGCGCCAGCAATCGGCTAGGGGGTAAGAACACTGAAGCTTTCTTT
clone size: -; D gene: -; V gene: TRBV9; J gene: TRBJ1-2; CDR3 protein: CASSVDQGSYGYTF; CDR3 DNA: TGTGCCAGCAGCGTAGATCAGGGGAGCTATGGCTACACCTTC
clone size: -; D gene: -; V gene: TRBV4-2; J gene: TRBJ2-7; CDR3 protein: CASSQDTTYEQYF; CDR3 DNA: TGTGCCAGCAGCCAAGACACAACCTACGAGCAGTACTTC
clone size: once; D gene: TRBD2; V gene: TRBV7-8; J gene: TRBJ2-5; CDR3 protein: CASSTTSGSAETQYF; CDR3 DNA: TGTGCCAGCAGCACGACTAGCGGGAGTGCAGAGACCCAGTACTTC
clone size: -; D gene: -; V gene: TRBV5-5; J gene: TRBJ2-2; CDR3 protein: CASSLAFGELFF; CDR3 DNA: TGTGCCAGCAGCTTGGCATTCGGGGAGCTGTTTTTT
clone size: -; D gene: -; V gene: TRBV7-2; J gene: TRBJ1-3; CDR3 protein: CASGGWPKDPGNTIYF; CDR3 DNA: TGTGCCAGCGGGGGGTGGCCTAAAGACCCTGGAAACACCATATATTTT
clone size: few; D gene: -; V gene: TRBV7-9; J gene: TRBJ2-7; CDR3 protein: CASSSEGTSEQYF; CDR3 DNA: TGTGCCAGCAGCTCGGAGGGGACCTCTGAGCAGTACTTC
clone size: -; D gene: TRBD1; V gene: TRBV2; J gene: TRBJ1-5; CDR3 protein: CASSSDRGHQPQHF; CDR3 DNA: TGTGCCAGCAGTTCGGACAGGGGTCATCAGCCCCAGCATTTT
clone size: -; D gene: TRBD1; V gene: TRBV27; J gene: TRBJ1-5; CDR3 protein: CASSPNRDRPWPQHF; CDR3 DNA: TGTGCCAGCTCTCCCAACCGGGACAGGCCATGGCCCCAGCATTTT
clone size: few; D gene: TRBD2; V gene: TRBV28; J gene: TRBJ2-7; CDR3 protein: CASSGGGYEQYF; CDR3 DNA: TGTGCCAGCAGTGGGGGGGGATACGAGCAGTACTTC
clone size: many; D gene: -; V gene: TRBV28; J gene: TRBJ1-3; CDR3 protein: CASSLRQLHSGNTIYF; CDR3 DNA: TGTGCCAGCAGTTTACGACAGCTCCACTCTGGAAACACCATATATTTT
clone size: -; D gene: TRBD2; V gene: TRBV27; J gene: TRBJ2-5; CDR3 protein: CAAGRPGLAGGIAYF; CDR3 DNA: TGTGCCGCAGGGCGGCCGGGACTAGCGGGAGGGATTGCGTACTTC
clone size: -; D gene: TRBD2; V gene: TRBV9; J gene: TRBJ2-7; CDR3 protein: CASSPRTSGRGTLYEQYF; CDR3 DNA: TGTGCCAGCAGCCCGCGGACTAGCGGGAGAGGTACCCTCTACGAGCAGTACTTC
clone size: -; D gene: TRBD2; V gene: TRBV29-1; J gene: TRBJ2-7; CDR3 protein: CSATGTSSYEQYF; CDR3 DNA: TGCAGCGCCACAGGGACTAGCTCCTACGAGCAGTACTTC
clone size: -; D gene: TRBD2; V gene: TRBV30; J gene: TRBJ2-3; CDR3 protein: CAWSGVGGNEGLAGYTQYF; CDR3 DNA: TGTGCCTGGAGTGGGGTCGGAGGGAACGAGGGACTAGCGGGATATACGCAGTATTTT
clone size: -; D gene: -; V gene: TRBV28; J gene: TRBJ1-4; CDR3 protein: CASSPMTELNEKLFF; CDR3 DNA: TGTGCCAGCAGTCCTATGACAGAGCTTAATGAAAAACTGTTTTTT
clone size: few; D gene: -; V gene: TRBV2; J gene: TRBJ1-2; CDR3 protein: CASSASPNQANYGYTF; CDR3 DNA: TGTGCCAGCAGTGCAAGCCCTAATCAGGCTAACTATGGCTACACCTTC
clone size: -; D gene: -; V gene: TRBV7-6; J gene: TRBJ2-7; CDR3 protein: CASSLIRDSYEQYF; CDR3 DNA: TGTGCCAGCAGCTTAATACGGGATTCCTACGAGCAGTACTTC
clone size: -; D gene: TRBD2; V gene: TRBV4-1; J gene: TRBJ2-1; CDR3 protein: CASSQRLADSYNEQFF; CDR3 DNA: TGCGCCAGCAGCCAAAGACTAGCGGACTCCTACAATGAGCAGTTCTTC
clone size: few; D gene: -; V gene: TRBV27; J gene: TRBJ1-2; CDR3 protein: CASSPNPIFEIYGYTF; CDR3 DNA: TGTGCCAGCAGTCCTAATCCGATATTTGAGATTTATGGCTACACCTTC
clone size: -; D gene: -; V gene: TRBV4-1; J gene: TRBJ2-1; CDR3 protein: CASSQDYRDLYNEQFF; CDR3 DNA: TGCGCCAGCAGCCAAGATTACCGGGACTTGTACAATGAGCAGTTCTTC
clone size: few; D gene: TRBD1; V gene: TRBV30; J gene: TRBJ1-1; CDR3 protein: CACSGDRVRTEAFF; CDR3 DNA: TGTGCCTGCTCCGGGGACAGGGTTCGAACTGAAGCTTTCTTT
clone size: -; D gene: -; V gene: TRBV19; J gene: TRBJ2-2; CDR3 protein: CASRRGGPYTGELFF; CDR3 DNA: TGTGCCAGTAGACGTGGCGGGCCGTACACCGGGGAGCTGTTTTTT
clone size: -; D gene: -; V gene: TRBV2; J gene: TRBJ1-5; CDR3 protein: CASTPGGTMPQHF; CDR3 DNA: TGTGCCAGCACCCCGGGGGGGACTATGCCCCAGCATTTT
clone size: few; D gene: -; V gene: TRBV5-1; J gene: TRBJ1-1; CDR3 protein: CASSLTRAGTEAFF; CDR3 DNA: TGCGCCAGCAGCTTGACACGGGCGGGAACTGAAGCTTTCTTT
clone size: -; D gene: TRBD1; V gene: TRBV18; J gene: TRBJ2-4; CDR3 protein: CASSATGGAGSKNIQYF; CDR3 DNA: TGTGCCAGCTCGGCAACAGGGGGCGCAGGTTCCAAAAACATTCAGTACTTC
clone size: -; D gene: TRBD2; V gene: TRBV30; J gene: TRBJ2-5; CDR3 protein: CAWSVLAGAMYQETQYF; CDR3 DNA: TGTGCCTGGAGTGTACTAGCGGGAGCCATGTACCAAGAGACCCAGTACTTC
clone size: -; D gene: -; V gene: TRBV11-2; J gene: TRBJ2-3; CDR3 protein: CASSLRGSQDTQYF; CDR3 DNA: TGTGCCAGCAGCCTGAGAGGGTCACAAGATACGCAGTATTTT
clone size: -; D gene: -; V gene: TRBV7-2; J gene: TRBJ1-1; CDR3 protein: CASSLNFRGTEAFF; CDR3 DNA: TGTGCCAGCAGCTTAAATTTTAGGGGCACTGAAGCTTTCTTT
clone size: once; D gene: TRBD2; V gene: TRBV9; J gene: TRBJ2-7; CDR3 protein: CASSTTSRSYEQYF; CDR3 DNA: TGTGCCAGCAGCACGACTAGCAGGTCCTACGAGCAGTACTTC
clone size: -; D gene: -; V gene: TRBV27; J gene: TRBJ1-4; CDR3 protein: CASSPLVRDNEKLFF; CDR3 DNA: TGTGCCAGCAGTCCACTGGTCCGGGATAATGAAAAACTGTTTTTT
clone size: -; D gene: -; V gene: TRBV11-2; J gene: TRBJ2-1; CDR3 protein: CASSLGGTLGHEQFF; CDR3 DNA: TGTGCCAGCAGCCTAGGAGGGACCCTGGGACACGAGCAGTTCTTC
clone size: -; D gene: -; V gene: TRBV7-9; J gene: TRBJ1-1; CDR3 protein: CASSPRGGRGNTEAFF; CDR3 DNA: TGTGCCAGCAGCCCTAGAGGTGGCAGGGGGAACACTGAAGCTTTCTTT
clone size: -; D gene: TRBD2; V gene: TRBV6-1; J gene: TRBJ2-1; CDR3 protein: CASNPLAGGYNEQFF; CDR3 DNA: TGTGCCAGCAACCCCCTAGCGGGAGGGTACAATGAGCAGTTCTTC
clone size: few; D gene: -; V gene: TRBV4-2; J gene: TRBJ2-1; CDR3 protein: CASSQAGPGVQNEQFF; CDR3 DNA: TGTGCCAGCAGCCAAGCCGGGCCGGGGGTTCAAAATGAGCAGTTCTTC
clone size: once; D gene: TRBD2; V gene: TRBV19; J gene: TRBJ2-2; CDR3 protein: CASSIRGGAGELFF; CDR3 DNA: TGTGCCAGTAGTATTCGGGGGGGAGCCGGGGAGCTGTTTTTT
clone size: -; D gene: -; V gene: TRBV5-6; J gene: TRBJ2-3; CDR3 protein: CASSSPFSDTQYF; CDR3 DNA: TGTGCCAGCAGCTCCCCCTTTTCGGATACGCAGTATTTT